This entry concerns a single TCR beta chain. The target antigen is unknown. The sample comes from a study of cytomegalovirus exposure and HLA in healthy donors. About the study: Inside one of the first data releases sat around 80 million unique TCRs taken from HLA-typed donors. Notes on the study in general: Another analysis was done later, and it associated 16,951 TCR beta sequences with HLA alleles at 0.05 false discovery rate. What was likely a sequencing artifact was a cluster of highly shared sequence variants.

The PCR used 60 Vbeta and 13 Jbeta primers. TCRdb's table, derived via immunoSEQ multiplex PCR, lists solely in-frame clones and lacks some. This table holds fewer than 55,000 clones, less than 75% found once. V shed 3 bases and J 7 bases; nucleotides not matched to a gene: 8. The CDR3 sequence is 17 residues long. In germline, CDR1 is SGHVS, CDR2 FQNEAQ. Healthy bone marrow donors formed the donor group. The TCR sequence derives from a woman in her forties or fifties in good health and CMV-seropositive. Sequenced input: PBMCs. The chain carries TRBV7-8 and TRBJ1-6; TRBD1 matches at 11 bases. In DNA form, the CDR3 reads TGTGCCAGCAGCTTTTTGCGGACAGGGGGCGGGAATTCACCCCTCCACTTT. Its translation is CASSFLRTGGGNSPLHF. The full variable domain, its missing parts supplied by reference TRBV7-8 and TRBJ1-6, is GAGVSQSPRYKVAKRGQDVALRCDPISGHVSLFWYQQALGQGPEFLTYFQNEAQLDKSGLPSDRFFAERPEGSVSTLKIQRTQQEDSAVYLCASSFLRTGGGNSPLHFGNGTRLTVT.